The present T cell receptor beta chain was sequenced within a study of cytomegalovirus exposure and HLA in healthy donors. This clone was seen more than once but under ten times. Germline assignment: CDR1 LNHDA and CDR2 SQIVND (reference sequence). Deletions cut 11 bases from V and 4 bases from J, with 18 bases between. The CDR3 is 14 amino acids. 60 Vbeta and 13 Jbeta primers were used in PCR. Libraries were prepared by immunoSEQ multiplex PCR; TCRdb keeps only in-frame clonotypes and omits some of them. Among roughly 130,000 clones listed, around 69% were seen once. The specimen was PBMCs. J is TRBJ1-3 and V is TRBV19; possibly TRBD1 for D (6 bases). This TCR derives from a human donor in good health. The CDR3 nucleotides are TGTGCCGCCAGTGGAGGACAGCGAGGAAACACCATATATTTT. Its protein product is CAASGGQRGNTIYF.